A single sample gave rise to the 21 T cell receptor beta chains below, sequenced in a study of cytomegalovirus exposure and HLA in healthy donors. The PCR was carried out with 60 Vbeta primers and 13 Jbeta primers. The assay was immunoSEQ multiplex PCR, and TCRdb's table has in-frame clones only and misses some. The sample carries under 200,000 clones, roughly 82% recorded once. Sequencing input: PBMCs. The receptors shown here come from a woman between 50 and 59 years old in good health and CMV-seronegative.

J is TRBJ1-5 and V is TRBV18; the D gene is possibly TRBD1 (6 bases). The V gene lost 3 bases and the J gene lost 4 bases, with 7 bases spanning the gap. Germline-derived CDR1 and CDR2 are KGHSH and LQKENI. The CDR3 runs 13 residues. CDR3 sequence (DNA): TGTGCCAGCTCACCCCAGGGGAATCAGCCCCAGCATTTT. Translating it yields CASSPQGNQPQHF.

V usage is TRBV5-6 and J usage is TRBJ1-5, with D perhaps TRBD1 (5 bases). Germline loops: CDR1 SGHDT, CDR2 YYEEEE. V lost 2 bases and J lost 2, with 8 bases in between. The CDR3 runs 14 residues. The CDR3 region is CASSFWGGNQPQHF. CDR3 coding DNA: TGTGCCAGCAGCTTTTGGGGCGGCAATCAGCCCCAGCATTTT.

In DNA, the CDR3 is TGTGCCAGCAGCGTTCGGGACTTGTACAATGAGCAGTTCTTC. This codes for CASSVRDLYNEQFF. V gene TRBV9 combines with J gene TRBJ2-1; D is possibly TRBD2 (6 bases). V shed 2 bases and J shed 4 bases, with 10 bases lying between them. Germline lookup yields CDR1 SGDLS and CDR2 YYNGEE. The CDR3 length is 14 residues.

The chain is built from TRBV7-9 and TRBJ1-3; tentative D call: TRBD1 (5 bases). CDR1 and CDR2 (germline): SEHNR, FQNEAQ (reference sequence). With 5 bases removed from V and 1 base from J, the gap between germline ends came to 9 bases. The CDR3 is made up of 14 amino acids. CDR3 protein: CASSPGLSGNTIYF. In nucleotides, the CDR3 is TGTGCCAGCAGCCCAGGGTTATCTGGAAACACCATATATTTT.

V is TRBV6-6 and J is TRBJ2-7; maybe TRBD2 (6 bases). The CDR3 consists of 13 residues. In germline, CDR1 is MNHNY, CDR2 SVGAGI (reference sequence). The ends were cut back, 8 bases at V and 2 bases at J, with 13 bases in the middle. The CDR3, as DNA: TGTGCCAGCCGCCGACCGGGGGCCTACGAGCAGTACTTC. It encodes CASRRPGAYEQYF.

This CDR3 reads CAWSLLRRTSGRNEQFF. Written as DNA, the CDR3 is TGTGCCTGGAGCCTTCTCCGGAGGACTAGCGGGAGGAATGAGCAGTTCTTC. The chain links TRBV30 to TRBJ2-1; 14 bases agree with TRBD2. Germline values: CDR1 GTSNPN, CDR2 SVGIG (reference sequence). The J segment lost 7 bases and the V segment lost 3 bases, leaving 11 bases of the junction unmatched. CDR3 length: 17 amino acids.

The chain carries TRBV7-2 and TRBJ2-1; 7 positions match TRBD2. With V trimmed by 5 bases and J by 7 bases, 17 bases remained unmatched. CDR1 SGHTA and CDR2 FQGNSA come from the germline V gene. The CDR3 sequence is 17 residues long. CDR3 residues: CASSGKLGGGGGNEQFF. The CDR3 DNA sequence: TGTGCCAGCAGCGGCAAGCTGGGGGGAGGCGGGGGAAATGAGCAGTTCTTC.

This rearrangement joins TRBV5-1 to TRBJ2-1; 11 positions agree with TRBD2. CDR3 size: 15 residues. V gave up 0 bases and J gave up 9 bases; unmatched junction bases: 5. CDR1 is SGHRS, CDR2 YFSETQ, per germline. This chain's CDR3 is CASSLDSGRALEQFF. The CDR3 DNA is TGCGCCAGCAGCTTGGATAGCGGGAGGGCCCTTGAGCAGTTCTTC.

This chain uses TRBV27 with TRBJ2-7, with 10 bases that match TRBD2. Germline lookup yields CDR1 MNHEY and CDR2 SMNVEV (reference sequence). CDR3 length equals 14 residues. J lost 5 bases, V lost 3 bases, and 4 bases had no gene match. The CDR3 reads CASSFDLAGDEQYF. DNA for the CDR3: TGTGCCAGCAGTTTCGATCTAGCGGGAGACGAGCAGTACTTC.

This rearrangement joins TRBV13 to TRBJ1-4; D perhaps matches TRBD1 (6 bases). CDR3 length: 17 amino acids. The V end lost 0 bases, the J end lost 0 bases, and 11 bases lay between the germline ends. Germline CDR1 and CDR2: PRHDT and FYEKMQ (reference sequence). The CDR3: CASSLGGGRPTNEKLFF. The CDR3 DNA sequence: TGTGCCAGCAGCTTAGGAGGGGGTAGACCAACTAATGAAAAACTGTTTTTT.

The table lists this clone with a few counts. The rearrangement links TRBV19 to TRBJ2-3; D unresolved. V was clipped by 0 bases and J by 3 bases, with 10 bases between them. The CDR3 has 15 residues. Germline V gene lookup returns CDR1 LNHDA and CDR2 SQIVND (reference sequence). CDR3 nucleotide sequence: TGTGCCAGTAGTATAGATGCCCGACTGACAGATACGCAGTATTTT. This encodes CASSIDARLTDTQYF.

The CDR3 DNA sequence: TGTGCCAACACGGGGACAGAATTAAGAAACACCATATATTTT. Translating gives CANTGTELRNTIYF. The rearrangement joins TRBV27 to TRBJ1-3, with 7 bases lining up with TRBD1. With 10 bases clipped from V and 5 bases from J, the junction kept 11 bases outside the gene matches. Per germline, CDR1 MNHEY and CDR2 SMNVEV (reference sequence). The CDR3 consists of 14 residues.

The chain employs TRBV11-3 and TRBJ2-2; TRBD2 agrees at 13 bases. This CDR3 has 18 residues. Germline CDR1 and CDR2: SGHNT and YENEEA. V shed 0 bases, J shed 5 bases, and the junction held 6 bases outside the gene matches. The CDR3 reads CASSLDKGLAGVTGELFF. The CDR3 DNA reads as TGTGCCAGCAGCTTAGATAAAGGACTAGCGGGAGTTACCGGGGAGCTGTTTTTT.

This clone was detected once. V usage is TRBV14 and J usage is TRBJ2-7, with D tentatively TRBD1 (6 bases). The CDR3 runs to 19 residues. Germline assignment: CDR1 SGHDN and CDR2 FVKESK. V shed 2 bases and J shed 3 bases, with 26 bases lying between them. The CDR3 DNA is TGTGCCAGCAGCCAAACTCGACAGTCACAGGGATTAAACCTCTACGAGCAGTACTTC. Encoded protein: CASSQTRQSQGLNLYEQYF.

The V gene is TRBV27, the J gene TRBJ2-7; D is possibly TRBD1 (6 bases). The V gene lost 3 bases and the J gene lost 4 bases, with 7 bases spanning the gap. The CDR3 spans 12 residues. CDR1 is MNHEY, CDR2 SMNVEV, per germline (reference sequence). As DNA, the CDR3 is TGTGCCAGCAGTTTTACAGGGTACGAGCAGTACTTC. Protein: CASSFTGYEQYF.

The chain links TRBV7-8 to TRBJ2-1, with TRBD2 matching 8 bases. Per the germline V gene, CDR1 is SGHVS and CDR2 is FQNEAQ. J lost 9 bases, V lost 2 bases, and 3 bases had no gene match. This CDR3 region has 13 residues. CDR3 region: CASSLFGRAEQFF. The CDR3 DNA follows: TGTGCCAGCAGCTTATTCGGGAGGGCTGAGCAGTTCTTC.

On this clone itself: The junction departs from the called germline gene at one end, perhaps through a read error. This sequence joins TRBV5-1 and TRBJ1-5; D possibly corresponds to TRBD1 (5 bases). The CDR3 is 13 amino acids. Per the germline V gene, CDR1 is SGHRS and CDR2 is YFSETQ. CDR3 sequence reads: CASSLKGTQPRHF. CDR3 DNA sequence: TGCGCCAGCAGCTTGAAAGGGACTCAGCCCCGGCATTTT. The full variable domain, with the rest looked up from reference TRBV5-1 and TRBJ1-5, is KAGVTQTPRYLIKTRGQQVTLSCSPISGHRSVSWYQQTPGQGLQFLFEYFSETQRNKGNFPGRFSGRQFSNSRSEMNVSTLELGDSALYLCASSLKGTQPRHFGDGTRLSIL.

This CDR3 is CASSEQGSGNTEAFF. In DNA, the CDR3 is TGTGCCAGCAGTGAACAGGGATCTGGGAACACTGAAGCTTTCTTT. This chain connects TRBV2 to TRBJ1-1; maybe TRBD1 (5 bases). In germline, CDR1 is SNHLY, CDR2 FYNNEI. The CDR3 sequence is 15 residues long. Trimming pared 2 bases from V and 1 base from J, leaving 11 bases between.

The rearrangement uses TRBV27 and TRBJ2-4; D might be TRBD2 (6 bases). Between the trimmed V and J ends, which lost 5 bases and 7 bases, there was a span of 12 bases. The CDR3 loop spans 13 amino acids. Germline V lookup: CDR1 MNHEY, CDR2 SMNVEV (reference sequence). The CDR3 region is CASSGQAGNIQYF. DNA for the CDR3: TGTGCCAGCAGTGGCCAGGCGGGGAACATTCAGTACTTC.

This clone came up once. V and J are TRBV7-3 and TRBJ2-7, with 9 positions matching TRBD2. J was trimmed by 2 bases and V by 6 bases; bases with no gene match: 11. Germline assignment: CDR1 SGHTA and CDR2 FQGTGA. The CDR3 is 16 residues long. CDR3 nucleotide sequence: TGTGCCAGCAGTAACAATAGCGGGGGAATACCCTACGAGCAGTACTTC. This encodes CASSNNSGGIPYEQYF.

The gene calls are TRBV5-6 and TRBJ2-1, with a weak D call TRBD1 (7 bases). Germline V gives CDR1 SGHDT, CDR2 YYEEEE. CDR3 length: 16 residues. V was cut by 3 bases and J by 7 bases, with 20 bases left in between. The CDR3 DNA follows: TGTGCCAGCAGCTCGGGAAGGGCAGGGGGGAGAAATGAGCAGTTCTTC. Its translation: CASSSGRAGGRNEQFF.